This passage covers 23 T cell receptor beta chains from one sample sequenced in a study of blood T cell repertoires in COVID-19. This table comes from immunoSEQ multiplex PCR, and its TCRdb copy is limited to in-frame clones, with some not included. The sample includes 61,000 or so clones, 88% seen only once; the top ten take less than 20%. Sequenced input: peripheral blood. Receptors originate from a woman of 80 years or more with active COVID-19.

V is TRBV7-3 and J is TRBJ2-5; D gene uncertain. Germline-derived CDR1 and CDR2 are SGHTA and FQGTGA. This CDR3 contains 15 residues. The V end was cut by 2 bases, the J end by 2 bases, with 12 bases between. DNA for the CDR3: TGTGCCAGCAGCTTAGGTTTTACTATTCAAGAGACCCAGTACTTC. Its protein product is CASSLGFTIQETQYF.

This clone has a single count. This chain links TRBV5-1 with TRBJ2-2; 8 bases fit TRBD1. This CDR3 contains 14 residues. From germline, CDR1 is SGHRS and CDR2 YFSETQ. V lost 4 bases and J lost 6; bases outside the gene matches: 5. The CDR3 region is CASSRPGGPGELFF. CDR3 DNA: TGCGCCAGCAGCCGCCCAGGGGGCCCCGGGGAGCTGTTTTTT.

The rearrangement joins TRBV4-2 to TRBJ1-1; TRBD1 might be the D (6 bases). Germline CDR1 reads LGHNA; CDR2 reads YNFKEQ. CDR3 length equals 15 residues. V lost 4 bases to trimming and J lost 5 bases, with 17 bases between them. CDR3 nucleotides: TGTGCCAGCAGCCGATTTTTAGGGGGTGAGACTGAAGCTTTCTTT. Its translation is CASSRFLGGETEAFF.

The chain carries TRBV5-1 and TRBJ2-7; D is unresolved. V shed 0 bases and J shed 5 bases, with 6 bases lying between them. CDR1 SGHRS and CDR2 YFSETQ come from the germline V gene. The CDR3 totals 12 residues. This CDR3 reads CASSLDRDEQYF. In nucleotides, the CDR3 is TGCGCCAGCAGCTTGGACAGAGACGAGCAGTACTTC.

This rearrangement joins TRBV11-1 to TRBJ1-1, with 7 bases matching TRBD1. V was pared by 1 base and J by 7 bases, with 3 bases of the junction left unmatched. The length of the CDR3 is 13 residues. Germline CDR1 SGHAT, CDR2 FQDESV (reference sequence). The CDR3 reads CASSLVQGSEAFF. The CDR3 DNA is TGTGCCAGCAGCTTAGTACAGGGGAGTGAAGCTTTCTTT.

The rearrangement joins TRBV28 to TRBJ2-7; 11 nucleotides align to TRBD2. CDR3 length equals 14 residues. Germline V gene data show CDR1 as MDHEN and CDR2 as SYDVKM. V lost 3 bases and J lost 2; bases outside the gene matches: 0. CDR3: CASSFSGGAYEQYF. The CDR3 nucleotides read TGTGCCAGCAGTTTTAGCGGGGGGGCCTACGAGCAGTACTTC.

This rearrangement joins TRBV7-2 to TRBJ1-6; 8 positions match TRBD1. Germline V lookup: CDR1 SGHTA, CDR2 FQGNSA. CDR3 length: 18 amino acids. Trimming removed 3 bases from V and 6 bases from J; junction bases left unmatched: 13. CDR3 DNA: TGTGCCAGCAGCTTTTTGGCAGGGGGCCCGTCTTTTAATTCACCCCTCCACTTT. Its translation: CASSFLAGGPSFNSPLHF. Supplemented by reference TRBV7-2 and TRBJ1-6, the full variable domain reads GAGVSQSPSNKVTEKGKDVELRCDPISGHTALYWYRQSLGQGLEFLIYFQGNSAPDKSGLPSDRFSAERTGGSVSTLTIQRTQQEDSAVYLCASSFLAGGPSFNSPLHFGNGTRLTVT.

This chain joins TRBV7-9 and TRBJ1-2; 7 nucleotides match TRBD1. Germline V gene lookup returns CDR1 SEHNR and CDR2 FQNEAQ (reference sequence). The CDR3 totals 19 residues. Trimming at V came to 5 bases and at J to 0 bases, leaving 18 bases not matched to a gene. CDR3 loop: CASSHRGGAGESSNYGYTF. CDR3 DNA: TGTGCCAGCAGCCACCGAGGGGGCGCAGGCGAATCTTCTAACTATGGCTACACCTTC.

V is TRBV7-9 and J is TRBJ2-1, with TRBD1 identical over 8 bases. CDR3 length: 16 residues. Germline lookup yields CDR1 SEHNR and CDR2 FQNEAQ (reference sequence). V lost 5 bases and J lost 6; bases outside the gene matches: 12. The CDR3 here is CASSPRTGFDGNEQFF. The DNA for the CDR3 is TGTGCCAGCAGCCCCAGGACAGGGTTTGATGGCAATGAGCAGTTCTTC.

In DNA, the CDR3 is TGTGCCAGCAGTCCCGGGATCCTCTCCAAACTGTTTTTT. It yields the protein CASSPGILSKLFF. The chain has TRBV6-2 or TRBV6-3 and TRBJ1-4; D is undetermined. CDR3 length equals 13 residues. Germline V gene sequence: CDR1 MNHEY, CDR2 SVGEGT. Between the trimmed V and J ends, which lost 5 bases and 11 bases, there was a span of 15 bases.

The chain carries TRBV7-8 and TRBJ1-5, with 7 positions matching TRBD1. V shed 4 bases, J shed 4 bases, and the junction held 10 bases outside the gene matches. Germline-derived CDR1 and CDR2 are SGHVS and FQNEAQ. This CDR3 contains 16 residues. The CDR3 region has the DNA TGTGCCAGCAGCTCGAAACCGGGACAGATTAATCAGCCCCAGCATTTT. Its protein is CASSSKPGQINQPQHF.

V usage is TRBV10-3 and J usage is TRBJ1-5, with 11 bases aligning to TRBD1. With 2 bases clipped from V and 7 bases from J, the junction kept 4 bases outside the gene matches. The CDR3 has 15 amino acids. Germline V gene sequence: CDR1 ENHRY, CDR2 SYGVKD. CDR3 sequence reads: CAISERTGGQQPQHF. CDR3 DNA: TGTGCCATCAGTGAGAGGACAGGGGGCCAACAGCCCCAGCATTTT.

The sample holds a few counts of this clone. This rearrangement joins TRBV5-5 to TRBJ1-2, with no clear D. The germline V and J ends were trimmed by 3 bases and 4 bases, with 16 bases remaining between them. The CDR3 totals 15 residues. Germline values: CDR1 SGHKS, CDR2 YYEKEE (reference sequence). The CDR3 reads CASSSEWAAGYGYTF. The CDR3 bases are TGTGCCAGCAGCTCGGAGTGGGCCGCGGGCTATGGCTACACCTTC.

CDR3 in DNA: TGTGCCAGCTCACCAGGTAGAAGCGGAATCTCCTACGAGCAGTACTTC. Translation gives CASSPGRSGISYEQYF. This sequence joins TRBV18 and TRBJ2-7, with D maybe TRBD2 (5 bases). The CDR3 has 16 amino acids. Germline assignment: CDR1 KGHSH and CDR2 LQKENI. Trimming left V 2 bases short and J 0 bases short, with 14 bases between.

This rearrangement joins TRBV6-1 to TRBJ2-3, with 11 nucleotides matching TRBD2. Germline trimming cut 0 bases from V and 0 bases from J; bases unmatched to any gene: 2. The germline V gene encodes CDR1 MNHNS and CDR2 SASEGT. This CDR3 spans 17 amino acids. The CDR3 is CASSEALAGASTDTQYF. CDR3 in DNA: TGTGCCAGCAGTGAAGCACTAGCGGGGGCCAGCACAGATACGCAGTATTTT.

The chain has TRBV9 and TRBJ2-5; 7 nucleotides agree with TRBD2. J lost 5 bases, V lost 4 bases, and 8 bases had no gene match. Looked up from germline, CDR1 is SGDLS and CDR2 is YYNGEE. The CDR3 covers 14 residues. The CDR3 sequence is CASSPLGRGETQYF. CDR3 in DNA: TGTGCCAGCAGCCCCCTGGGGAGGGGCGAGACCCAGTACTTC.

This clone has only one observation. The sample holds other DNA sequences that translate to the same CDR3. This sequence joins TRBV5-1 and TRBJ2-2, with a possible D match to TRBD1 (6 bases). From germline, CDR1 is SGHRS and CDR2 YFSETQ. The germline V and J ends were trimmed by 0 bases and 3 bases, with 6 bases remaining between them. This CDR3 region has 14 residues. DNA for the CDR3: TGCGCCAGCAGCTTGGGACAGGACACCGGGGAGCTGTTTTTT. Translation: CASSLGQDTGELFF.

The rearrangement uses TRBV7-3 and TRBJ2-1; D might be TRBD2 (7 bases). Trimming took 0 bases from V and 5 from J, leaving 8 bases between them. CDR3 length: 14 amino acids. Germline V gives CDR1 SGHTA, CDR2 FQGTGA. CDR3 sequence reads: CASSLTGGDNEQFF. For the CDR3, the DNA is TGTGCCAGCAGCTTAACAGGGGGGGACAATGAGCAGTTCTTC.

This clone was recorded once. The V gene is TRBV7-2, the J gene TRBJ1-1; the D is unclear. The CDR3 is 15 amino acids. Trimming shortened V by 2 bases and J by 4 bases, and 14 bases separated the two germline ends. From germline, CDR1 is SGHTA and CDR2 FQGNSA. This CDR3 reads CASSLSPRRPTEAFF. Written as DNA, the CDR3 is TGTGCCAGCAGCTTATCCCCACGCAGGCCCACTGAAGCTTTCTTT.

The chain joins TRBV5-1 to TRBJ2-7, with 12 bases lining up with TRBD2. Germline V gene lookup returns CDR1 SGHRS and CDR2 YFSETQ. V was clipped by 4 bases and J by 3 bases; unmatched bases: 11. The CDR3 loop spans 17 amino acids. The chain's CDR3 is CASSHPRTSGALYEQYF. The CDR3 DNA sequence: TGCGCCAGCAGCCATCCTCGGACTAGCGGGGCACTCTACGAGCAGTACTTC. Looking up the rest from reference TRBV5-1 and TRBJ2-7 gives the full variable domain: KAGVTQTPRYLIKTRGQQVTLSCSPISGHRSVSWYQQTPGQGLQFLFEYFSETQRNKGNFPGRFSGRQFSNSRSEMNVSTLELGDSALYLCASSHPRTSGALYEQYFGPGTRLTVT.

The CDR3 spells CASSDAGPIYF. CDR3 DNA: TGTGCCAGCAGTGATGCAGGGCCCATATATTTT. The chain recombines TRBV2 with TRBJ1-3; possibly TRBD1 for D (5 bases). The CDR3 length is 11 residues. V was cut by 3 bases and J by 11 bases, with 8 bases left in between. Germline-derived CDR1 and CDR2 are SNHLY and FYNNEI.

The chain carries TRBV6-6 and TRBJ2-1; D ambiguous. This CDR3 contains 14 residues. Germline V gene lookup returns CDR1 MNHNY and CDR2 SVGAGI (reference sequence). V lost 6 bases and J 8 bases, leaving 17 bases between the germline ends. The DNA of the CDR3 is TGTGCCAGCAGCATCTGGGCGAGCCTCGATGAGCAGTTCTTC. Its protein product is CASSIWASLDEQFF.

The chain has TRBV27 and TRBJ1-6; possibly TRBD1 for D (6 bases). The V and J ends lost 5 bases and 10 bases respectively, with 9 bases between them. This CDR3 has 12 amino acids. The germline gives CDR1 MNHEY, CDR2 SMNVEV (reference sequence). This CDR3 is CASSEGVSPLHF. The DNA of the CDR3 is TGTGCCAGCAGTGAGGGGGTCTCACCCCTCCACTTT.